The source of this T cell receptor beta chain is a study of human T cells and chemical hapten exposure. Study overall: In the roughly 24-week study, patients were dosed weekly with diphenylcyclopropenone on the scalp throughout.

V lost 2 bases and J lost 7; bases outside the gene matches: 6. The CDR3 loop spans 15 amino acids. TCRdb reprocessed the RACE reads via MiXCR and lists one record per CDR3 protein. The sample has approximately 370,000 distinct CDR3 sequences; 5.5% are singletons. The time point was: pre-sensitization, week 0. Treatment defined: therapeutic diphenylcyclopropenone sensitization with weekly scalp DPC. This clonotype has just a few counts. The specimen comprised whole blood, sampled in connection with sensitization to the hapten diphenylcyclopropenone (DPC). This chain uses TRBV12-3 or TRBV12-4 with TRBJ2-1, with 9 positions matching TRBD2. The receptor's source is a woman aged 18-29 years with alopecia areata. Some clones in this sample may be carry-over from other donors' samples. This CDR3 reads CASSLWRGGHNEQFF. The CDR3 nucleotides read TGTGCCAGCAGTTTATGGCGGGGGGGCCATAATGAGCAGTTCTTC.